This TCR beta chain was sequenced during a study of CD8+ T cells in alopecia areata. The wider study: A regimen of oral tofacitinib, 5 to 10 mg twice daily, was given to treated patients.

Study conclusions and caveats: Clonality exceeded that of normal scalp in lesional scalp, most notably in alopecia totalis/universalis.

The CDR3 consists of 17 residues. J lost 5 bases, V lost 3 bases, and 7 bases had no gene match. Germline V lookup: CDR1 SGHRS, CDR2 YFSETQ. Extracted RNA was reverse transcribed, and the resulting cDNA served as sequencing template. Here immunoSEQ multiplex PCR was the method, and the copy in TCRdb shows in-frame clones only, minus some. The sample shows 140,000 or so clones, about half of them seen only once. This clone was seen only a few times. What it binds is not known. Collection of lesional scalp punch biopsies and peripheral blood was performed in alopecia areata patients. The clonotype was recovered from a human donor with alopecia areata. The V gene is TRBV5-1, the J gene TRBJ2-1, with 14 bases identical to TRBD2. Sequencing was performed on CD4+ T cells sorted from blood, taken at week 0. The CDR3 nucleotides are TGCGCCAGCAGCTCGAAACGACTAGCGGGAGGGAACAATGAGCAGTTCTTC. Translated, it gives CASSSKRLAGGNNEQFF.